Below are 21 T cell receptor beta chains sequenced from a single sample in a study of T cell responses to AZD1222 COVID-19 vaccine (dated by TCRdb to the early 2020s). Explained via the paper, the time point label denotes: about 28 days (+/-7) after the second vaccine dose. The library was made by the immunoSEQ multiplex PCR assay. TCRdb retrieved this table from immuneACCESS and kept in-frame rearrangements only. Not all clones are present; in checked studies, unresolved V genes account for under half, and no reason is known for the remainder. Here the sample has around 140,000 clones; roughly 92% occur a single time. The ten largest clones represent 9% to 9.5% of the sample. The source material was peripheral blood, sampled 28 days after the second AZD1222 dose. The receptors shown here come from an adult who received the AZD1222 COVID-19 vaccine.

The genes are TRBV7-8 and TRBJ2-3, with 8 bases identical to TRBD2. V gave up 3 bases and J gave up 4 bases; unmatched junction bases: 6. Per germline, CDR1 SGHVS and CDR2 FQNEAQ. This CDR3 spans 15 amino acids. CDR3 in amino acids: CASSLGGLVADTQYF. DNA of the CDR3: TGTGCCAGCAGCTTGGGGGGACTAGTTGCAGATACGCAGTATTTT. Variable domain in full (rest from reference TRBV7-8 and TRBJ2-3): GAGVSQSPRYKVAKRGQDVALRCDPISGHVSLFWYQQALGQGPEFLTYFQNEAQLDKSGLPSDRFFAERPEGSVSTLKIQRTQQEDSAVYLCASSLGGLVADTQYFGPGTRLTVL.

This CDR3 is CASSPATGNQPQHF. Here the CDR3 DNA reads TGTGCCAGCAGTCCGGCGACAGGCAATCAGCCCCAGCATTTT. The V call is TRBV28, the J call TRBJ1-5; perhaps TRBD1 as D (5 bases). Looked up from germline, CDR1 is MDHEN and CDR2 is SYDVKM. This CDR3 has 14 residues. V was clipped by 5 bases and J by 2 bases, with 10 bases between them.

The V call is TRBV11-2, the J call TRBJ2-1; D not certain. CDR1 is SGHAT, CDR2 FQNNGV, per germline. V lost 5 bases to trimming and J lost 1 base, with 15 bases between them. This CDR3 is 16 amino acids long. As DNA, the CDR3 is TGTGCCAGCAGCGGTGGTTTGTCCAGGTCCTACAATGAGCAGTTCTTC. Translation gives CASSGGLSRSYNEQFF. The full variable domain, completed using reference TRBV11-2 and TRBJ2-1, is EAGVAQSPRYKIIEKRQSVAFWCNPISGHATLYWYQQILGQGPKLLIQFQNNGVVDDSQLPKDRFSAERLKGVDSTLKIQPAKLEDSAVYLCASSGGLSRSYNEQFFGPGTRLTVL.

This clone was observed a few times. The genes are TRBV6-2 or TRBV6-3 and TRBJ1-3; D call uncertain. The germline V gene encodes CDR1 MNHEY and CDR2 SVGEGT. V lost 0 bases, J lost 2 bases, and 8 bases lay in between. The CDR3 is 15 residues long. The CDR3 reads CASSYSQMTGNTIYF. For the CDR3, the DNA is TGTGCCAGCAGTTACTCACAGATGACTGGAAACACCATATATTTT.

This chain links TRBV2 with TRBJ2-7; TRBD1 is a possible D gene (6 bases). With 1 base removed from V and 4 bases from J, the gap between germline ends came to 11 bases. Germline assignment: CDR1 SNHLY and CDR2 FYNNEI. The CDR3 is 14 amino acids. CDR3 sequence (DNA): TGTGCCAGCAGTGAAGAAGGGACACCTTACGAGCAGTACTTC. It codes for CASSEEGTPYEQYF.

The chain has TRBV27 and TRBJ1-1, with 7 bases lining up with TRBD1. After removal of 6 bases from V and 0 bases from J, the junction contained 7 bases not matched to a gene. The germline CDR1 and CDR2 sequences are MNHEY and SMNVEV (reference sequence). This CDR3 spans 15 amino acids. In DNA, the CDR3 is TGTGCCAGCAGCCCCGGGACAGAATTGAACACTGAAGCTTTCTTT. Its translation is CASSPGTELNTEAFF.

The V gene is TRBV27, the J gene TRBJ2-1; no clear D gene. The CDR3 contains 14 residues. Between the trimmed V and J ends, which lost 2 bases and 8 bases, there was a span of 13 bases. The V gene's germline CDR1 is MNHEY and CDR2 SMNVEV (reference sequence). For the CDR3, the DNA is TGTGCCAGCAGTTTAGGCCCTCCAACCGATGAGCAGTTCTTC. Translated: CASSLGPPTDEQFF.

The chain couples TRBV6-4 to TRBJ2-3; a weak D match, TRBD2 (5 bases). CDR1 is MRHNA and CDR2 is SNTAGT in the germline V gene. Trimming cost V 3 bases and J 1 base, with 11 bases left between them. The CDR3 is made up of 15 amino acids. CDR3 nucleotides: TGTGCCAGCAGTGATCCCGGACTTGGCACAGATACGCAGTATTTT. Translating gives CASSDPGLGTDTQYF.

The CDR3 is CASSESDFGPQHF. CDR3 DNA sequence: TGTGCCAGCAGTGAATCAGACTTCGGGCCCCAGCATTTT. The rearrangement uses TRBV25-1 and TRBJ1-5; D remains ambiguous. Trimming took 1 base from V and 9 from J, leaving 10 bases between them. CDR3 length: 13 residues. From germline, CDR1 is MGHDK and CDR2 SYGVNS.

CDR3 in amino acids: CASRLAGNTGELFF. The CDR3 nucleotides read TGTGCCAGTAGACTAGCGGGGAACACCGGGGAGCTGTTTTTT. This rearrangement joins TRBV19 to TRBJ2-2, with 9 bases lining up with TRBD2. Germline lookup yields CDR1 LNHDA and CDR2 SQIVND (reference sequence). V was pared by 6 bases and J by 1 base, with 0 bases of the junction left unmatched. The CDR3 length is 14 residues.

Remarks on this clone: One end of the junction is discordant with germline, which a read error may explain. This sequence joins TRBV10-1 and TRBJ2-7; either TRBD1 or TRBD2 may fit D (5 bases each). From germline, CDR1 is WNHNN and CDR2 SYGVQD (reference sequence). This CDR3 is 15 amino acids long. The CDR3 sequence is CATSHPGTAAYEQYF. CDR3 in DNA: TGCGCCACCAGTCATCCCGGGACGGCTGCCTACGAGCAGTACTTC.

This sequence joins TRBV2 and TRBJ1-5; D is ambiguous. The CDR3 runs 13 residues. Germline CDR1 SNHLY, CDR2 FYNNEI. V gave up 7 bases and J gave up 2 bases, with 9 bases separating them. The CDR3 sequence is CASTGSRNQPQHF. In DNA, the CDR3 is TGTGCCAGCACCGGGTCTCGCAATCAGCCCCAGCATTTT.

This chain connects TRBV11-3 to TRBJ2-5; D perhaps matches TRBD1 (6 bases). The germline V gene encodes CDR1 SGHNT and CDR2 YENEEA. The ends were cut back, 1 base at V and 5 bases at J, with 14 bases in the middle. The CDR3 is made up of 15 amino acids. In DNA, the CDR3 is TGTGCCAGCAGCTTAGCCTACAGGGTTGGGGAGACCCAGTACTTC. Its protein is CASSLAYRVGETQYF.

V gene TRBV28 combines with J gene TRBJ2-2; 8 bases match TRBD1. The V and J ends lost 6 bases and 3 bases, in that order; junction bases with no gene match: 6. The CDR3 covers 15 residues. Germline values: CDR1 MDHEN, CDR2 SYDVKM. The CDR3 here is CASRKMDRDTGELFF. CDR3 sequence (DNA): TGTGCCAGCAGAAAAATGGACAGGGACACCGGGGAGCTGTTTTTT.

V and J are TRBV29-1 and TRBJ1-4, with 7 bases aligning to TRBD1. The trim removed 4 bases at V and 3 bases at J, leaving 11 bases unmatched. The CDR3 runs to 16 residues. Germline values: CDR1 SQVTM, CDR2 ANQGSEA. Here the CDR3 reads CSVGLKGARSNEKLFF. CDR3 in DNA: TGCAGCGTTGGTTTGAAGGGGGCTCGATCTAATGAAAAACTGTTTTTT.

This sequence joins TRBV29-1 and TRBJ2-5, with a tentative D call TRBD2 (5 bases). This CDR3 is 15 amino acids long. V gave up 2 bases and J gave up 6 bases, with 19 bases separating them. The germline gives CDR1 SQVTM, CDR2 ANQGSEA. Here the CDR3 DNA reads TGCAGCGTTGAATTTCAGCTGGGAGCCGGGAAGACCCAGTACTTC. The encoded protein is CSVEFQLGAGKTQYF.

This chain connects TRBV4-1 to TRBJ2-7; TRBD2 might be the D (6 bases). Trimming cost V 0 bases and J 4 bases, with 16 bases left between them. Germline V gene data show CDR1 as MGHRA and CDR2 as YSYEKL. This CDR3 has 16 residues. The CDR3 DNA reads as TGCGCCAGCAGCCAAGACCGGGACTCTTACCCTTACGAGCAGTACTTC. Its translation is CASSQDRDSYPYEQYF.

The J gene is TRBJ1-6, the V gene TRBV27; D possibly corresponds to TRBD1 (6 bases). The CDR3 consists of 17 residues. Trimming took off 7 bases at V and 4 bases at J, with 20 bases between the two ends. Germline CDR1 MNHEY, CDR2 SMNVEV (reference sequence). In nucleotides, the CDR3 is TGTGCCAGCACCTCCGGCGGAACAGGGAGGTATAATTCACCCCTCCACTTT. Translating gives CASTSGGTGRYNSPLHF.

This sequence joins TRBV27 and TRBJ1-4; unclear D gene. Germline values: CDR1 MNHEY, CDR2 SMNVEV (reference sequence). Trimming removed 6 bases from V and 7 bases from J, with 15 bases in between. This CDR3 has 14 amino acids. The CDR3 DNA reads TGTGCCAGCAGGAGCGCGGGGTGGGGTGAAAAACTGTTTTTT. It yields the protein CASRSAGWGEKLFF.

CDR3 sequence (DNA): TGTGCCAGCAGTTTAGCCCCAGGATATGGCTACACCTTC. Translated: CASSLAPGYGYTF. This rearrangement joins TRBV12-3 or TRBV12-4 to TRBJ1-2, with D unclear. The CDR3 extends over 13 amino acids. The V gene lost 0 bases and the J gene lost 5 bases, with 7 bases spanning the gap.

The count of this clone is one. The chain uses TRBV19 and TRBJ1-1; D is undetermined. CDR1 is LNHDA and CDR2 is SQIVND in the germline V gene (reference sequence). Trimming left V 2 bases short and J 7 bases short, with 11 bases between. The CDR3 has 13 residues. In DNA, the CDR3 is TGTGCCAGTAGTATAAGGGAAGCATATGAAGCTTTCTTT. Its translation is CASSIREAYEAFF. Complete variable domain (other parts from reference TRBV19 and TRBJ1-1): DGGITQSPKYLFRKEGQNVTLSCEQNLNHDAMYWYRQDPGQGLRLIYYSQIVNDFQKGDIAEGYSVSREKKESFPLTVTSAQKNPTAFYLCASSIREAYEAFFGQGTRLTVV.